A selection of T cell receptor beta chains follows, all from one sample in a study of T cells generated in artificial thymic organoids. TCRdb reanalysed the 5' RACE reads using MiXCR and keeps one entry per CDR3 protein. This sample carries about 3,300 distinct CDR3 sequences, 34% of them seen once, and the ten largest clones take roughly 2.3%. The material sequenced was naive CD8+ T cells from blood. Receptors were obtained from a human donor who gave cord blood stem cells for thymic organoid culture, a cardiac surgery patient who gave postnatal thymus, or a blood donor (not recorded which). Both conserved end residues are part of each CDR3. The D gene is left open where the match is weak. The size field is filled for only some rows; it gives once, few, many or a size class.

abundance	d_gene	j_gene	v_gene	CDR3aa	CDR3nt
-	TRBD2	TRBJ2-7	TRBV29-1	CSVEIAGTHSYEQYF	TGCAGCGTTGAAATAGCGGGGACACACTCCTACGAGCAGTACTTC
-	-	TRBJ1-5	TRBV11-2	CASSLSAGVQPQHF	TGTGCCAGCAGCTTATCGGCAGGAGTTCAGCCCCAGCATTTT
few	TRBD2	TRBJ2-7	TRBV4-3	CASSARGGSGGEQYF	TGCGCCAGCAGCGCTCGGGGGGGCTCGGGTGGCGAGCAGTACTTC
medium-sized	-	TRBJ2-2	TRBV6-5	CASSYFAGSGELFF	TGTGCCAGCAGTTACTTTGCGGGGTCCGGGGAGCTGTTTTTT
medium-sized	-	TRBJ1-3	TRBV29-1	CSVILSAGLFGGNTIYF	TGCAGCGTTATCCTCTCGGCAGGGCTTTTTGGGGGAAACACCATATATTTT
-	-	TRBJ2-2	TRBV27	CASSFGEFPYELFF	TGTGCCAGCAGTTTTGGGGAATTTCCCTACGAGCTGTTTTTT
once	-	TRBJ2-3	TRBV25-1	CASRDSGTDTQYF	TGTGCCAGCAGAGACAGTGGCACAGATACGCAGTATTTT
-	-	TRBJ2-7	TRBV12-3/TRBV12-4	CASSFGGYEQYF	TGTGCCAGCAGTTTTGGAGGCTACGAGCAGTACTTC
medium-sized	TRBD1	TRBJ2-5	TRBV10-3	CAISGGQGETQYF	TGTGCCATCAGTGGGGGACAGGGGGAGACCCAGTACTTC
medium-sized	TRBD1	TRBJ2-3	TRBV12-3/TRBV12-4	CASSSSDREGADTQYF	TGTGCCAGCAGTTCCAGCGACAGGGAAGGTGCAGATACGCAGTATTTT
medium-sized	-	TRBJ2-7	TRBV3-1	CASSQGLGTSYEQYF	TGTGCCAGCAGCCAAGGACTCGGGACCTCCTACGAGCAGTACTTC
-	TRBD1	TRBJ2-3	TRBV2	CASIQGAYGTDTQYF	TGTGCCAGCATACAGGGGGCCTATGGCACAGATACGCAGTATTTT
-	TRBD2	TRBJ2-5	TRBV13	CASSYTLAGRETQYF	TGTGCCAGCAGCTACACACTAGCGGGGCGTGAGACCCAGTACTTC
-	TRBD1	TRBJ2-7	TRBV10-2	CASTRDSSYEQYF	TGCGCCAGCACTCGGGACAGCTCCTACGAGCAGTACTTC
large	-	TRBJ2-2	TRBV12-3/TRBV12-4	CAGGGGTGELFF	TGTGCCGGAGGAGGGGGCACCGGGGAGCTGTTTTTT
few	TRBD1	TRBJ1-5	TRBV12-3/TRBV12-4	CASGDRGLLSNQPQHF	TGTGCCAGCGGGGACAGGGGGCTGCTGAGCAATCAGCCCCAGCATTTT
medium-sized	-	TRBJ2-1	TRBV10-3	CAINLRDTNYNEQFF	TGTGCCATCAACCTCCGGGACACTAACTACAATGAGCAGTTCTTC
-	-	TRBJ1-5	TRBV12-3/TRBV12-4	CASSLPGGNQPQHF	TGTGCCAGCAGTCTCCCCGGGGGCAATCAGCCCCAGCATTTT
-	TRBD1	TRBJ1-2	TRBV27	CASSSRTGEDYGYTF	TGTGCCAGCAGTTCCCGGACAGGGGAGGACTATGGCTACACCTTC
medium-sized	TRBD2	TRBJ2-1	TRBV5-1	CASSLWTSGSVNEQFF	TGCGCCAGCAGCCTATGGACTAGCGGGAGTGTCAATGAGCAGTTCTTC
-	-	TRBJ2-3	TRBV2	CASSGQQDYTQYF	TGTGCCAGCAGTGGCCAACAGGATTATACGCAGTATTTT
-	TRBD2	TRBJ2-3	TRBV7-6	CASSYGLAGTDTQYF	TGTGCCAGCAGCTACGGACTAGCGGGGACAGATACGCAGTATTTT
medium-sized	-	TRBJ2-5	TRBV7-9	CASSLVAEETQYF	TGTGCCAGCAGCTTAGTGGCAGAAGAGACCCAGTACTTC
-	TRBD2	TRBJ2-5	TRBV12-3/TRBV12-4	CASRALLAGKTQYF	TGTGCCAGCAGGGCCCTCCTAGCGGGGAAGACCCAGTACTTC
-	-	TRBJ1-4	TRBV5-4	CASSLDVLNEKLFF	TGTGCCAGCAGCTTGGATGTTCTTAATGAAAAACTGTTTTTT
large	-	TRBJ1-2	TRBV6-2/TRBV6-3	CASSTNYGYTF	TGTGCCAGCAGCACGAACTATGGCTACACCTTC
-	-	TRBJ2-7	TRBV25-1	CASSNGRNPGDEQYF	TGTGCCAGCAGTAATGGGCGAAACCCAGGGGACGAGCAGTACTTC
medium-sized	-	TRBJ2-4	TRBV9	CASSPGRADIQYF	TGTGCCAGCAGCCCGGGAAGGGCGGACATTCAGTACTTC
once	-	TRBJ2-3	TRBV20-1	CSARFRVFGDAQYF	TGCAGTGCTAGATTCAGGGTGTTCGGAGATGCGCAGTATTTT
large	-	TRBJ2-7	TRBV14	CASSQDGTDWPYEQYF	TGTGCCAGCAGCCAAGATGGAACCGATTGGCCCTACGAGCAGTACTTC
medium-sized	-	TRBJ2-2	TRBV7-9	CASSRPIIPGTGELFF	TGTGCCAGCAGCCGGCCCATCATTCCCGGTACCGGGGAGCTGTTTTTT
-	-	TRBJ2-1	TRBV29-1	CGVEGGQVPYNEQFF	TGCGGCGTTGAAGGGGGTCAAGTTCCCTACAATGAGCAGTTCTTC
-	TRBD1	TRBJ2-5	TRBV6-2/TRBV6-3	CASSYSPWTGGETHYF	TGTGCCAGCAGTTACTCCCCCTGGACAGGGGGGGAGACCCATTACTTC
medium-sized	TRBD1	TRBJ1-1	TRBV28	CASSSQGVGTEAFF	TGTGCCAGCAGTTCTCAGGGGGTGGGGACTGAAGCTTTCTTT
once	TRBD2	TRBJ2-3	TRBV24-1	CATSDFTSGGGTDTQYF	TGTGCCACCAGTGACTTCACTAGCGGGGGGGGCACAGATACGCAGTATTTT
medium-sized	-	TRBJ2-3	TRBV3-1	CASSPDGLTDTQYF	TGTGCCAGCAGCCCCGACGGCCTCACAGATACGCAGTATTTT
-	-	TRBJ2-1	TRBV21-1	CASSKRHPLKLQAQRQKQFF	TGTGCCAGCAGCAAACGTCATCCACTCAAATTACAGGCCCAACGGCAGAAGCAGTTCTTC